Listed below are T cell receptor beta chains from one sample, sequenced in a study of graft-versus-host responses after intestinal transplantation. No cognate antigen is known for these TCRs. Generated by immunoSEQ multiplex PCR, the TCRdb table keeps only in-frame clones and is missing some. The sample carries about 150,000 clones, 92% recorded once. The sequencing used unstimulated CD4+ T cells sorted from spleen or lymph node cells, collected before intestinal transplant. Receptors were obtained from a human donor who received an intestinal transplant. Both conserved end residues are part of each CDR3. D genes are given only for firm matches. Size is stated for part of the rows, as once, few or many counts, or as a class when the clone is expanded.

v_gene	d_gene	abundance	CDR3aa
TRBV28	TRBD2	.	CASRGLVYEQYF
TRBV15	TRBD2	.	CATSSPASGSSYNEQFF
TRBV7-9	.	.	CASSLVGVVDTEAFF
TRBV19	.	few	CASRVLQENTEAFF
TRBV27	.	.	CASSFRDTYEQYF
TRBV6-1	.	.	CASSESDTQYF
TRBV28	.	.	CASSLLGNQPQHF
TRBV28	.	.	CASSGVGGSPDTQYF
TRBV30	TRBD1	.	CAWTRQGGDTQYF
TRBV15	.	.	CATSPTAAGGELFF
TRBV5-8	TRBD1	.	CASSPGTGYETQYF
TRBV2	TRBD2	.	CASSRRRGPSGSSSYNEQFF
TRBV19	TRBD1	.	CASSFGTAQETQYF
TRBV9	.	.	CASSVATLRGENTGELFF
TRBV27	.	.	CASSARDTPSYGQYF
TRBV4-1	.	.	CASSSPGQGPSGYTF
TRBV9	TRBD2	.	CASSPRLAGGADTQYF
TRBV7-9	.	.	CASSSRDKVYEQYF
TRBV19	TRBD2	.	CASGGRESPWEQFF
TRBV27	TRBD1	few	CASSPRQGKATGYTF
TRBV5-1	.	.	CASSFSLSGGGTDTQYF
TRBV7-9	.	.	CASSPLGGTNQPQHF
TRBV5-4	TRBD1	.	CASSLGGQAYSGNTIYF
TRBV19	.	.	CASSISQTLSYNEQFF
TRBV29-1	.	.	CSVEPKDTQYF
TRBV9	.	.	CASSVNERFF
TRBV30	.	.	CAWSKGLSSGANVLTF
TRBV7-3	TRBD2	.	CASSLGTSWSYEQYF
TRBV4-2	TRBD1	.	CASSQGGTGGNEQFF
TRBV19	.	.	CASSYTDRPYEQYF